This is a list of T cell receptor beta chains from one sample in a study of control samples from healthy donors and cancer patients. Sequencing used immunoSEQ multiplex PCR; TCRdb keeps in-frame clones, though not all of them. The table has 190,000 or so clones, 90% to 95% seen once. The sequenced sample consisted of blood. Receptors originate from a man in his late teens or twenties in good health. Each CDR3 is given with its conserved first and last residue. D genes are given only for firm matches. Part of the rows lack a size; the others show once, few, many or a class for expanded clones.

d_call j_call clone_size v_call cdr3_aa cdr3_nt
- TRBJ1-2 - TRBV5-8 CASSLGQPFNYGYTF TGTGCCAGCAGCTTGGGACAGCCCTTTAACTATGGCTACACCTTC
- TRBJ2-1 - TRBV6-5 CASSYSTDYNEQFF TGTGCCAGCAGTTACTCGACAGACTACAATGAGCAGTTCTTC
- TRBJ2-7 - TRBV18 CASSPLSSKTYEQYF TGTGCCAGCTCACCCCTCTCTAGCAAGACCTACGAGCAGTACTTC
- TRBJ2-2 - TRBV30 CAWSSTGELFF TGTGCCTGGAGTTCCACCGGGGAGCTGTTTTTT
- TRBJ1-1 - TRBV2 CASQRRGNTEAFF TGTGCCAGCCAAAGGCGGGGTAACACTGAAGCTTTCTTT
- TRBJ2-3 - TRBV9 CASRPNSVAPINTDTQYF TGTGCCAGCAGGCCTAATTCGGTGGCTCCAATAAACACAGATACGCAGTATTTT
- TRBJ1-1 once TRBV6-5 CASSYEGSTEAFF TGTGCCAGCAGTTACGAAGGAAGCACTGAAGCTTTCTTT
TRBD1 TRBJ2-7 once TRBV4-1 CASSQYIPGQRYYEQYF TGCGCCAGCAGCCAATACATTCCGGGACAGCGATACTACGAGCAGTACTTC
TRBD1 TRBJ2-7 - TRBV30 CAWRAQGTGNEQYF TGTGCCTGGAGGGCCCAAGGGACAGGGAACGAGCAATACTTC
- TRBJ2-3 - TRBV10-3 CAISGERSSVTDTQYF TGTGCCATCAGTGGGGAAAGGTCTAGCGTTACGGATACGCAGTATTTT
- TRBJ1-6 - TRBV28 CASSSGQWNSPLHF TGTGCCAGCAGCTCTGGACAGTGGAATTCACCCCTCCACTTT
TRBD1 TRBJ2-1 - TRBV6-5 CASCRDRVPNEQFF TGTGCCAGCTGCCGGGACAGGGTCCCCAATGAGCAGTTCTTC
- TRBJ1-2 - TRBV2 CASSEMAGSGYTF TGTGCCAGCAGTGAAATGGCAGGTAGCGGCTACACCTTC
- TRBJ1-2 once TRBV19 CASSTPLGAYGYTF TGTGCCAGTAGTACCCCCCTGGGGGCCTATGGCTACACCTTC
TRBD2 TRBJ2-7 - TRBV7-2 CASSHEGSGAYEQYF TGTGCCAGCAGCCACGAAGGGAGCGGGGCCTACGAGCAGTACTTC
- TRBJ2-3 - TRBV6-6 CASSGTGINTDTQYF TGTGCCAGCAGCGGAACAGGTATCAACACAGATACGCAGTATTTT
TRBD1 TRBJ1-5 - TRBV28 CASRAGTVSNQPQHF TGTGCCAGCAGGGCCGGGACAGTTAGCAATCAGCCCCAGCATTTT
TRBD1 TRBJ1-2 - TRBV11-2 CASSRSGTAYYGYTF TGTGCCAGCAGCCGCTCCGGGACAGCATACTATGGCTACACCTTC
- TRBJ1-1 - TRBV3-1/TRBV3-2 CASSPRHQNTEAFF TGTGCCAGCAGCCCCCGACATCAGAACACTGAAGCTTTCTTT
TRBD2 TRBJ2-1 - TRBV7-3 CASSSLGTIDPEQFF TGTGCCAGCAGCTCCTTAGGGACTATTGATCCTGAGCAGTTCTTC
- TRBJ1-3 - TRBV5-1 CASNPTGDGNTIYF TGCGCCAGCAACCCGACAGGTGACGGAAACACCATATATTTT
- TRBJ1-1 once TRBV12-5 CASGFQNTEAFF TGTGCTAGTGGTTTCCAGAACACTGAAGCTTTCTTT
- TRBJ1-1 - TRBV7-6 CASSLSQTGNTEAFF TGTGCCAGCAGCTTAAGCCAAACAGGGAACACTGAAGCTTTCTTT
- TRBJ1-2 - TRBV3-1/TRBV3-2 CASSPALGNYGYTF TGTGCCAGCAGCCCCGCCTTGGGTAACTATGGCTACACCTTC
TRBD2 TRBJ2-5 - TRBV5-1 CASSTGLAGAGETQYF TGCGCCAGCAGCACGGGACTAGCGGGGGCGGGAGAGACCCAGTACTTC
- TRBJ1-2 - TRBV4-1 CASSQYPQGNYGYTF TGCGCCAGCAGCCAGTACCCACAGGGTAACTATGGCTACACCTTC
- TRBJ2-3 - TRBV28 CASSPSGGHVSTDTQYF TGTGCCAGCAGTCCTTCGGGGGGCCACGTTAGCACAGATACGCAGTATTTT
- TRBJ2-5 - TRBV11-2 CASSVGHGETQYF TGTGCCAGCAGCGTGGGACACGGAGAGACCCAGTACTTC
TRBD1 TRBJ2-7 - TRBV5-1 CASSLLTGGRSYEQYF TGCGCCAGCAGCTTGTTAACAGGGGGGCGCTCCTACGAGCAGTACTTC
TRBD1 TRBJ1-1 - TRBV7-3 CASSTTYRTGTGNTEAFF TGTGCCAGCAGCACCACGTACCGGACCGGGACAGGGAACACTGAAGCTTTCTTT
- TRBJ2-7 - TRBV6-5 CASSPGPTYEQYF TGTGCCAGCAGCCCGGGACCCACCTACGAGCAGTACTTC
- TRBJ1-5 - TRBV10-2 CASSGRGADQPQHF TGCGCCAGCAGTGGCAGGGGAGCCGATCAGCCCCAGCATTTT
TRBD1 TRBJ1-5 - TRBV12-3/TRBV12-4 CASSRDRTQPQHF TGTGCCAGCAGTCGGGACAGAACCCAGCCCCAGCATTTT
TRBD2 TRBJ2-1 - TRBV15 CATRPAGERNEQFF TGTGCCACCAGACCCGCGGGAGAGCGCAATGAGCAGTTCTTC
- TRBJ1-1 - TRBV7-2 CASSLQGGDTEAFF TGTGCCAGCAGCCTACAAGGAGGGGACACTGAAGCTTTCTTT
- TRBJ2-5 - TRBV12-3/TRBV12-4 CASSPLKTQYF TGTGCCAGCAGTCCCCTAAAGACCCAGTACTTC
TRBD1 TRBJ2-2 - TRBV9 CASSFRDRDTGELFF TGTGCCAGCAGCTTCCGGGACAGGGACACCGGGGAGCTGTTTTTT
- TRBJ2-2 - TRBV7-9 CASSLDGTPGELFF TGTGCCAGCAGCTTAGACGGGACCCCCGGGGAGCTGTTTTTT
- TRBJ1-6 - TRBV27 CASSLGGSGSPLHF TGTGCCAGCAGTTTAGGGGGTTCGGGTTCACCCCTCCACTTT
TRBD1 TRBJ1-2 - TRBV18 CASSPTGDGYTF TGTGCCAGCTCACCGACAGGGGATGGCTACACCTTC
TRBD1 TRBJ1-2 - TRBV6-1 CASSEGLQGDGYTF TGTGCCAGCAGTGAAGGTTTACAGGGGGATGGCTACACCTTC
- TRBJ1-5 - TRBV6-5 CASTNPLNQPQHF TGTGCCAGCACGAATCCCTTAAATCAGCCCCAGCATTTT
TRBD2 TRBJ2-1 - TRBV6-5 CASRTSGGAKEQFF TGTGCCAGCAGGACTAGCGGGGGGGCGAAGGAGCAGTTCTTC
- TRBJ2-7 - TRBV2 CASSVSGGRFYEQYF TGTGCCAGCAGTGTATCCGGGGGGCGATTCTACGAGCAGTACTTC